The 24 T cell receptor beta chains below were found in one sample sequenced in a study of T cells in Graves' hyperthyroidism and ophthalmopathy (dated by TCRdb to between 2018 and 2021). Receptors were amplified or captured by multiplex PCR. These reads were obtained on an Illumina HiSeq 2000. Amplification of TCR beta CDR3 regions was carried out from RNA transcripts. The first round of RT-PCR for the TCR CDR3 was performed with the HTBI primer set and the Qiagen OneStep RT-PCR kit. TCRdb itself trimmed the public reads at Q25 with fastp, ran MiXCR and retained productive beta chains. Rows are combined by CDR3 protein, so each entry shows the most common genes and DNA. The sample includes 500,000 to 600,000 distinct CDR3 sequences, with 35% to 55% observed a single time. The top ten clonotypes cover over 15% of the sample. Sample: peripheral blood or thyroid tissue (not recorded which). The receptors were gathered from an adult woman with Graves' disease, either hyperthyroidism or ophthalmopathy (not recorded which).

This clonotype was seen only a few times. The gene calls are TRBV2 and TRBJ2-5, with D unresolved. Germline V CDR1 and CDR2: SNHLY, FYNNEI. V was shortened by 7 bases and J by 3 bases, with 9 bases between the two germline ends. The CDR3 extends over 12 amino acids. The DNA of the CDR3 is TGTGCCAGCACACAAAGGGAAGAGACCCAGTACTTC. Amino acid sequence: CASTQREETQYF.

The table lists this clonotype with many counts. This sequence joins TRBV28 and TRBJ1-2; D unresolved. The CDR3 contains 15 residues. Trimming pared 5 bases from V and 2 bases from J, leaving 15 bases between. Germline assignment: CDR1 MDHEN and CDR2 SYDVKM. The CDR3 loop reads CASSRGFGPNYGYTF. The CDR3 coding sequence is TGTGCCAGCAGTCGAGGATTCGGTCCGAACTATGGCTACACCTTC.

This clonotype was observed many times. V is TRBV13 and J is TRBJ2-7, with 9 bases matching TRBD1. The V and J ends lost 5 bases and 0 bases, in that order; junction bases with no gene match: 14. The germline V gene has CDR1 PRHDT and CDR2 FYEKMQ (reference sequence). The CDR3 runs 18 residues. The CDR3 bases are TGTGCCAGCAGCCCCTCCTGGGGGGACAGGGCCAGCTCCTACGAGCAGTACTTC. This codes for CASSPSWGDRASSYEQYF.

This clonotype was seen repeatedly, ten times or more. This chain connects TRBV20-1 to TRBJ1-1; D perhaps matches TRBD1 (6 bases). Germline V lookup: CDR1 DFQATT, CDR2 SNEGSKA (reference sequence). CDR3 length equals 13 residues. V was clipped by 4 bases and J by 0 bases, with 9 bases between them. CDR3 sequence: CSANRDMNTEAFF. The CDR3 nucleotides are TGCAGTGCTAACCGGGACATGAACACTGAAGCTTTCTTT.

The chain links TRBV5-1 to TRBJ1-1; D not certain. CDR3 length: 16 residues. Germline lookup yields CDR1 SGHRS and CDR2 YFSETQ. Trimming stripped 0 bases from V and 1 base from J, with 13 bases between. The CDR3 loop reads CASSLVAAGGNTEAFF. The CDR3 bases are TGCGCCAGCAGCTTGGTCGCTGCGGGAGGGAACACTGAAGCTTTCTTT.

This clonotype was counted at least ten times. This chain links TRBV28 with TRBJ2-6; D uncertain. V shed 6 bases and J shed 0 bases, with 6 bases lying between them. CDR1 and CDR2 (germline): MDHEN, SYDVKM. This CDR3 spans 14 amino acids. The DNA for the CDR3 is TGTGCCAGCAGGTTAAGCTCTGGGGCCAACGTCCTGACTTTC. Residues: CASRLSSGANVLTF.

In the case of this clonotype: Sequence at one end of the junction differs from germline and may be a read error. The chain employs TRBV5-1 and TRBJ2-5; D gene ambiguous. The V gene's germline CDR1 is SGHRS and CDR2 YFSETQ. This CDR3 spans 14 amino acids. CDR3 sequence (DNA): TGCGCCAGCAGCTTGGAGGCAAATCGAGAGACCCGGTACTTC. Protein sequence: CASSLEANRETRYF.

The CDR3 region is CSVSTGTLGYTF. The CDR3 DNA follows: TGCAGCGTCTCAACCGGGACTTTAGGCTACACCTTC. This chain joins TRBV29-1 and TRBJ1-2, with TRBD1 as a possible D gene (5 bases). Germline CDR1 is SQVTM and CDR2 is ANQGSEA. The CDR3 is made up of 12 amino acids. The germline V and J ends were trimmed by 6 bases and 8 bases, with 16 bases remaining between them.

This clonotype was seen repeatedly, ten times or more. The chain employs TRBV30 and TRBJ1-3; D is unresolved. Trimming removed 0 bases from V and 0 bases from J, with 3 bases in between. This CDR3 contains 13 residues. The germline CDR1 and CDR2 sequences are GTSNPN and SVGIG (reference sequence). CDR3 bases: TGTGCCTGGAGTGTAGGCTCTGGAAACACCATATATTTT. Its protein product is CAWSVGSGNTIYF. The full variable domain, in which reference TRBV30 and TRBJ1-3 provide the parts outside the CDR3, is SQTIHQWPATLVQPVGSPLSLECTVEGTSNPNLYWYRQAAGRGLQLLFYSVGIGQISSEVPQNLSASRPQDRQFILSSKKLLLSDSGFYLCAWSVGSGNTIYFGEGSWLTVV.

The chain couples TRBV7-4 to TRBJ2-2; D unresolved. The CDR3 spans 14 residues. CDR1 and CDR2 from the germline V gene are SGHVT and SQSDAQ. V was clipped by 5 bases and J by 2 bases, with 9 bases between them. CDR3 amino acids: CASSLVHNTGELFF. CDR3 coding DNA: TGTGCCAGCAGCCTAGTACACAACACCGGGGAGCTGTTTTTT.

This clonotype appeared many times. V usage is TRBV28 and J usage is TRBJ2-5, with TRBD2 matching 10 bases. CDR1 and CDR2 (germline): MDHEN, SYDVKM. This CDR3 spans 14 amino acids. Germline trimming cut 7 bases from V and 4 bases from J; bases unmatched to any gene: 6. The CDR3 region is CASIVAGGVETQYF. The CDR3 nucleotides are TGTGCCAGCATAGTAGCGGGAGGAGTAGAGACCCAGTACTTC. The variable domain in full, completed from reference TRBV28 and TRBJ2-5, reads DVKVTQSSRYLVKRTGEKVFLECVQDMDHENMFWYRQDPGLGLRLIYFSYDVKMKEKGDIPEGYSVSREKKERFSLILESASTNQTSMYLCASIVAGGVETQYFGPGTRLLVL.

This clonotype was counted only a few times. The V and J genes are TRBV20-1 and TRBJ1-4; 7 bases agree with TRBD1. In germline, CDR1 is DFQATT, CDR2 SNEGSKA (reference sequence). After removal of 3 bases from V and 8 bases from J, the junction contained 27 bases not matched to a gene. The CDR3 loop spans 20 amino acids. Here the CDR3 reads CSARGVPGTERASGGEKLFF. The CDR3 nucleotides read TGCAGTGCTAGGGGAGTACCCGGGACAGAAAGAGCGTCAGGGGGGGAAAAACTGTTTTTT.

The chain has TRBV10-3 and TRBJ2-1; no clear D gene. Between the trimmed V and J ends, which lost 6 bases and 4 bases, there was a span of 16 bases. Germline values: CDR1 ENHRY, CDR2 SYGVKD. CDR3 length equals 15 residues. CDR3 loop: CAISIRPNRYNEQFF. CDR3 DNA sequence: TGTGCCATCAGCATTAGACCGAACCGATACAATGAGCAGTTCTTC.

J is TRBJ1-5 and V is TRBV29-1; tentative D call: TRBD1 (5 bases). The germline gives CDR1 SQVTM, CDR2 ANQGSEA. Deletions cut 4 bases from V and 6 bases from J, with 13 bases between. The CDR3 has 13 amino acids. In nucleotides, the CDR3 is TGCAGCGTTGGGGCAGGGTCGGGTCAGCCCCAGCATTTT. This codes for CSVGAGSGQPQHF.

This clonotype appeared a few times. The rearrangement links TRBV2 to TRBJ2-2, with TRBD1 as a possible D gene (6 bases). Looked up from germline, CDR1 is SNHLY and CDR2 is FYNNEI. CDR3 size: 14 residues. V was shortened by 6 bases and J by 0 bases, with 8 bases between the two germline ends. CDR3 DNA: TGTGCCAGCAGGGGGGCTACGAACACCGGGGAGCTGTTTTTT. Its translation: CASRGATNTGELFF.

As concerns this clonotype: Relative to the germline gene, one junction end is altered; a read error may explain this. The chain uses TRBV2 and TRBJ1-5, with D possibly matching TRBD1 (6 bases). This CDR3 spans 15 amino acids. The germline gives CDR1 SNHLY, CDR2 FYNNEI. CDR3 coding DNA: TGTGCCAGTAGTGAACAGGGATTTGGCAATCAGCCCCAGCATTTT. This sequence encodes CASSEQGFGNQPQHF. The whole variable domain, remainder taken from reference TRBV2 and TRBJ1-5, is EPEVTQTPSHQVTQMGQEVILRCVPISNHLYFYWYRQILGQKVEFLVSFYNNEISEKSEIFDDQFSVERPDGSNFTLKIRSTKLEDSAMYFCASSEQGFGNQPQHFGDGTRLSIL.

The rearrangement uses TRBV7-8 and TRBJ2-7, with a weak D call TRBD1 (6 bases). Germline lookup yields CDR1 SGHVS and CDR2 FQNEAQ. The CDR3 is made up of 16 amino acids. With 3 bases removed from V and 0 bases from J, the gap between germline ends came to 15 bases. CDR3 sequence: CASSFRGHQFSYEQYF. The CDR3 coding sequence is TGTGCCAGCAGCTTCAGGGGACATCAATTCTCCTACGAGCAGTACTTC.

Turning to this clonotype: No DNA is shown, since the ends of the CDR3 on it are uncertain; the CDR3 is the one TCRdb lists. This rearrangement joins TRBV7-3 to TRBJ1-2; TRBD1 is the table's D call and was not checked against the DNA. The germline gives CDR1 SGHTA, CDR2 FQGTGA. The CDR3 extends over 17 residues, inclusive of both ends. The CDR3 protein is CSHPLCSVRRGEDGYTF.

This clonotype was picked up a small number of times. This chain's CDR3 is CASRKLALRAVSGELFF. CDR3 DNA: TGTGCCAGCAGAAAACTAGCCCTCAGGGCGGTTTCCGGGGAGCTGTTTTTT. The rearrangement joins TRBV6-1 to TRBJ2-2; TRBD2 might be the D (6 bases). V was trimmed by 6 bases and J by 6 bases, leaving 23 bases between them. Germline V gene data show CDR1 as MNHNS and CDR2 as SASEGT. This CDR3 region has 17 residues.

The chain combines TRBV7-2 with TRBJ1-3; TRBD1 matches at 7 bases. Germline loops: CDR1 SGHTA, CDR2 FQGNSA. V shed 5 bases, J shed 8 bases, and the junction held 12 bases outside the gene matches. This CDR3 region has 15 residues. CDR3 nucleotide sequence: TGTGCCAGCAGCACCCGACAGGGTGGTGGCTACACCATATATTTT. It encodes CASSTRQGGGYTIYF. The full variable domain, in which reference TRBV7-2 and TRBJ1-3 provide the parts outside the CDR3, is GAGVSQSPSNKVTEKGKDVELRCDPISGHTALYWYRQSLGQGLEFLIYFQGNSAPDKSGLPSDRFSAERTGGSVSTLTIQRTQQEDSAVYLCASSTRQGGGYTIYFGEGSWLTVV.

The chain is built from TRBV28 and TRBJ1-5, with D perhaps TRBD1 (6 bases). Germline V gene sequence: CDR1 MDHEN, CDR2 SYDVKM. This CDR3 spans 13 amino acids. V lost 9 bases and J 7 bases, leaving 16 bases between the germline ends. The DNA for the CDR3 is TGTGCCAGTAGGGGTACAGGGCCCCAGCCCCAGCATTTT. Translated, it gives CASRGTGPQPQHF.

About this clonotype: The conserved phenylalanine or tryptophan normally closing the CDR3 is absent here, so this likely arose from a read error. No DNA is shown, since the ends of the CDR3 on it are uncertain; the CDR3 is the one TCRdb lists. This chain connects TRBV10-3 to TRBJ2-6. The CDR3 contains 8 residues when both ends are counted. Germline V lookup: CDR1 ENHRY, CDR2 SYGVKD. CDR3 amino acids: CAISESGR.

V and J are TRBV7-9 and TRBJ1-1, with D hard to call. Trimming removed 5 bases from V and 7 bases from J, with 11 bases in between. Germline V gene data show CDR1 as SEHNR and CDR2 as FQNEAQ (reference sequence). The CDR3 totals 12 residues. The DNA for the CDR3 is TGTGCCAGCAGCCCATCGACACTTGAAGCTTTCTTT. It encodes CASSPSTLEAFF. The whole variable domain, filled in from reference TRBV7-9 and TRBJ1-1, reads DTGVSQNPRHKITKRGQNVTFRCDPISEHNRLYWYRQTLGQGPEFLTYFQNEAQLEKSRLLSDRFSAERPKGSFSTLEIQRTEQGDSAMYLCASSPSTLEAFFGQGTRLTVV.

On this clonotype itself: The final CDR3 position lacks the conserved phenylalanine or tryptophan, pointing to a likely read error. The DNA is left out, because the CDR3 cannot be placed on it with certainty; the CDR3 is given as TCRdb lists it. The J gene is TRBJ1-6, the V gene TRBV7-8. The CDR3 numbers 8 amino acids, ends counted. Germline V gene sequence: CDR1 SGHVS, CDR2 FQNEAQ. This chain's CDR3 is CASTLGPK.